This entry features one T cell receptor beta chain sequence. Germline CDR1 SNHLY, CDR2 FYNNEI. The V gene end was trimmed by 7 bases and the J gene end by 7 bases; junction bases not matched to a gene: 4. This CDR3 is 15 amino acids long. These data come from a study of blood T cell repertoires in COVID-19. Looking at the study overall: Acute and convalescent COVID-19 specimens originated in the United States, Italy and Spain. In each case, the material was cDNA or gDNA derived from T cells, B-cell-depleted T cells, or PBMCs.

Here immunoSEQ multiplex PCR was the method, and the copy in TCRdb shows in-frame clones only, minus some. The data hold hundreds of thousands of clones, with 88% observed a single time. This receptor was identified in a young woman with COVID-19, enrolled during active disease. The sequenced sample was peripheral blood. The chain joins TRBV2 to TRBJ2-1; 16 bases map to TRBD2. The CDR3 region has the DNA TGTGCCAGCACCAAGGGACTAGCGGGGGGGAATGAGCAGTTCTTC. This codes for CASTKGLAGGNEQFF.